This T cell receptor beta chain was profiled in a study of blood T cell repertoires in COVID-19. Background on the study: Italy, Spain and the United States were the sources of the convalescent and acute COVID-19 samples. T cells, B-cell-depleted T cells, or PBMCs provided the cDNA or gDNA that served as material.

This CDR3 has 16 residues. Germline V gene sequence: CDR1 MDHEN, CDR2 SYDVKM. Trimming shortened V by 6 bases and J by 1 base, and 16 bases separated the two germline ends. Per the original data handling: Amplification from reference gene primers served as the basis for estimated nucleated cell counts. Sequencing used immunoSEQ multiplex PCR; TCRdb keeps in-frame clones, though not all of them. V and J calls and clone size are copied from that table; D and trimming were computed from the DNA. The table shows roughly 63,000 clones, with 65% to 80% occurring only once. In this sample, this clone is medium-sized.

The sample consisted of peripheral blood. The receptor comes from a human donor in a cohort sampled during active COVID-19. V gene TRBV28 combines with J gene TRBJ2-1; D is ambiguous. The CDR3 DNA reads TGTGCCAGCAGCGAAGCCCGGCTAGGATCCTACAATGAGCAGTTCTTC. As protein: CASSEARLGSYNEQFF.